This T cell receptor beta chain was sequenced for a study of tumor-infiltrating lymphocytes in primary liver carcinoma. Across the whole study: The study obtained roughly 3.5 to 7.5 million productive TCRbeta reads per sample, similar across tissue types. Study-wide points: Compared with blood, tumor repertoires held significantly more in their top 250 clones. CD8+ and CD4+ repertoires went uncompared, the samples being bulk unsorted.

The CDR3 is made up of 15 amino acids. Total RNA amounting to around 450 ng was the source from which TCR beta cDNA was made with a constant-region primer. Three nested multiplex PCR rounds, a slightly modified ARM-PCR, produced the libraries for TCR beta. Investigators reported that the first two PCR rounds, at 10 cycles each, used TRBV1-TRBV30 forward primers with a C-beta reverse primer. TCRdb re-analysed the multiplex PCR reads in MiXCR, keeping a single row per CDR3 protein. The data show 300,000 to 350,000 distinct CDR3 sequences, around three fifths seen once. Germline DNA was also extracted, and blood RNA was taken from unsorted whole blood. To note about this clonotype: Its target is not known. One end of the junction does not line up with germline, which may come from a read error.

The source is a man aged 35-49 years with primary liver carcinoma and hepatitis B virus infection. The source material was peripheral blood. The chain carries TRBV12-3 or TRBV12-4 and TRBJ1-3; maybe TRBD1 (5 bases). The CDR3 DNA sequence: TGTGCCAGCAGCCTTGGGGCGGTCTCTGGAAACATCATATATTTT. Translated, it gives CASSLGAVSGNIIYF.